This T cell receptor beta chain was captured by sequencing in a study of CXCR3-negative and CXCR3-positive naive CD8 T cells. Study-level results: Higher TRB CDR3 hydrophobicity marked CXCR3-positive naive cells relative to CXCR3-negative naive cells.

A note on this clonotype: What it binds is not known.

This CDR3 comprises 16 residues. Germline V lookup: CDR1 SEHNR, CDR2 FQNEAQ (reference sequence). With UMI labels, 5' RACE was used to prepare the TRB cDNA libraries. TCRdb reprocessed the 5' RACE reads; each CDR3 protein has one entry and no DNA is given. Here the sample table reports tens of thousands of distinct CDR3 sequences. J is TRBJ2-2 and V is TRBV7-9. The sequence derives from a human donor in good health. Some clones in this sample may be carry-over from other donors' samples. Sequenced input: naive CXCR3+ CD8+ T cells from blood. Subset: CD45RO-CCR7+CD27+CD95- naive CD8+ T cells expressing CXCR3 (TNR3+). The CDR3 here is CASSLPGSIDTGELFF.